This is a list of T cell receptor beta chains from one sample in a study of graft-versus-host responses after intestinal transplantation. For these receptors, no antigen is known. TCRdb keeps only in-frame clones here, not all; method: immunoSEQ multiplex PCR. The sample lists 65,000 to 100,000 clones, roughly 92% occurring once. The sequencing used unstimulated CD8+ T cells sorted from spleen or lymph node cells, collected before transplant. The receptors come from a human donor who was the organ donor for an intestinal transplant. CDR3s include the opening cysteine and the closing phenylalanine or tryptophan. A D gene is named only where the DNA matches it firmly. A row's size may be missing; if present it is once, few, many or a size class.

cdr3_aa | cdr3_nt | j_call | d_call | clone_size | v_call
CASGRQGGSPLHF | TGTGCCAGCGGGCGACAGGGTGGTTCACCCCTCCACTTT | TRBJ1-6 | TRBD1 | NA | TRBV25-1
CATNSDRAYGYTF | TGTGCCACCAACTCCGACAGGGCCTATGGCTACACCTTC | TRBJ1-2 | TRBD1 | NA | TRBV7-9
CASSLTGQGSTEAFF | TGTGCCAGCAGCTTAACAGGACAGGGGTCAACTGAAGCTTTCTTT | TRBJ1-1 | TRBD1 | NA | TRBV7-3
CASSWGLAGDSSRYEQYF | TGTGCCAGCAGCTGGGGACTAGCGGGGGATTCCAGCCGCTACGAGCAGTACTTC | TRBJ2-7 | TRBD2 | NA | TRBV7-8
CASSSRLAGEETQYF | TGTGCCAGCAGTTCAAGACTAGCGGGAGAGGAGACCCAGTACTTC | TRBJ2-5 | TRBD2 | NA | TRBV28
CASSFRQNEKLFF | TGTGCCAGCAGTTTTCGCCAGAATGAAAAACTGTTTTTT | TRBJ1-4 | NA | NA | TRBV27
CASSKDRGNTDTQYF | TGTGCCAGCAGTAAGGACAGGGGTAACACAGATACGCAGTATTTT | TRBJ2-3 | TRBD1 | NA | TRBV25-1
CASSFFHASGPWGQYF | TGTGCCAGCAGCTTTTTTCACGCTAGCGGCCCTTGGGGGCAGTACTTC | TRBJ2-7 | TRBD2 | NA | TRBV5-6
CASIHLRDRDYEQYF | TGTGCCAGCATTCACCTTCGGGACAGGGACTACGAGCAGTACTTC | TRBJ2-7 | NA | NA | TRBV21-1
CASSPLGTSGAYTGELFF | TGTGCCAGCAGCCCACTGGGGACTAGCGGGGCGTACACCGGGGAGCTGTTTTTT | TRBJ2-2 | TRBD2 | NA | TRBV13
CASSTGTGKIGYTF | TGTGCCAGTAGTACCGGGACAGGGAAAATAGGCTACACCTTC | TRBJ1-2 | TRBD1 | NA | TRBV19
CASTGTGGLYEQYF | TGTGCCAGCACCGGGACAGGGGGTTTGTACGAGCAGTACTTC | TRBJ2-7 | TRBD1 | NA | TRBV7-9
CASSGGTGGETQYF | TGTGCCAGCAGCGGGGGGACAGGGGGGGAGACCCAGTACTTC | TRBJ2-5 | TRBD1 | once | TRBV9
CASSQDSTGGTYEQYF | TGCGCCAGCAGCCAAGATTCGACAGGGGGGACCTACGAGCAGTACTTC | TRBJ2-7 | TRBD1 | NA | TRBV4-3
CAWSVGYGGGYEQYF | TGTGCCTGGAGTGTAGGGTATGGGGGAGGGTACGAGCAGTACTTC | TRBJ2-7 | TRBD2 | NA | TRBV30